The 12 T cell receptor beta chains reported below all come from one sample, sequenced in a study of cytomegalovirus exposure and HLA in healthy donors. PCR involved 60 Vbeta and 13 Jbeta primers. Sequencing used immunoSEQ multiplex PCR; TCRdb keeps in-frame clones, though not all of them. This sample carries about 65,000 clones, approximately 80% of them seen once, and the ten largest clones take about 2.9%. Sequencing used PBMCs. The receptors come from a girl aged 10-17 years in good health and CMV-seropositive.

The genes are TRBV21-1 and TRBJ2-3; whether TRBD1, the table's D call, matches the DNA was not checked. TRBV21-1 corresponds to a pseudogene. The CDR3 has 15 amino acids. CDR3 in DNA: TGTGCCAGCAGCAATAGGGGACAGGGGACAGATACGCAGTATTTT. Translated: CASSNRGQGTDTQYF.

The chain carries TRBV29-1 and TRBJ2-1; no clear D. V lost 5 bases, J lost 6 bases, and 11 bases lay in between. Germline CDR1 reads SQVTM; CDR2 reads ANQGSEA. The CDR3 is made up of 12 amino acids. The CDR3 region has the DNA TGCAGCGTTCCGCTACCACGCAATGAGCAGTTCTTC. Protein sequence: CSVPLPRNEQFF.

The chain couples TRBV6-5 to TRBJ1-2; D is uncertain. Germline V gene data show CDR1 as MNHEY and CDR2 as SVGAGI. The CDR3 spans 13 residues. Deletions cut 2 bases from V and 8 bases from J, with 12 bases between. CDR3 sequence reads: CASSYGLVEGYTF. The CDR3 DNA reads TGTGCCAGCAGTTACGGACTCGTAGAGGGCTACACCTTC.

The J gene is TRBJ1-5, the V gene TRBV4-1; D gene ambiguous. Germline CDR1 is MGHRA and CDR2 is YSYEKL. The ends were cut back, 0 bases at V and 3 bases at J, with 9 bases in the middle. The CDR3 runs 15 residues. CDR3 protein: CASSQEGQYNQPQHF. The CDR3 DNA reads as TGCGCCAGCAGCCAAGAGGGCCAGTACAATCAGCCCCAGCATTTT.

The V gene is TRBV5-1, the J gene TRBJ2-1, with 13 nucleotides matching TRBD2. The CDR3 length is 16 residues. The V segment lost 5 bases and the J segment 6 bases; nucleotides outside the gene matches: 8. Germline values: CDR1 SGHRS, CDR2 YFSETQ. The DNA for the CDR3 is TGCGCCAGCAGTCATGGACTAGCGGGAGCCCCCAATGAGCAGTTCTTC. Translated, it gives CASSHGLAGAPNEQFF.

The chain joins TRBV28 to TRBJ1-5, with TRBD1 matching over 8 bases. CDR1 is MDHEN, CDR2 SYDVKM, per germline. After removal of 5 bases from V and 7 bases from J, the junction contained 4 bases not matched to a gene. This CDR3 is built from 13 residues. CDR3 coding DNA: TGTGCCAGCAGTCCAGGGGGCCGGCAGCCCCAGCATTTT. Amino acid sequence: CASSPGGRQPQHF.

The chain uses TRBV7-9 and TRBJ2-7, with TRBD2 matching over 7 bases. CDR1 is SEHNR and CDR2 is FQNEAQ in the germline V gene (reference sequence). The V gene end was trimmed by 0 bases and the J gene end by 3 bases; junction bases not matched to a gene: 14. The CDR3 loop spans 18 amino acids. For the CDR3, the DNA is TGTGCCAGCAGCTTAGCGTCGGAATGGGCTAGCGGAAACTACGAGCAGTACTTC. Translated, it gives CASSLASEWASGNYEQYF. Full variable domain (remainder filled in from reference TRBV7-9 and TRBJ2-7): DTGVSQNPRHKITKRGQNVTFRCDPISEHNRLYWYRQTLGQGPEFLTYFQNEAQLEKSRLLSDRFSAERPKGSFSTLEIQRTEQGDSAMYLCASSLASEWASGNYEQYFGPGTRLTVT.

The rearrangement joins TRBV30 to TRBJ2-3, with D tentatively TRBD2 (7 bases). The CDR3 loop spans 13 amino acids. The germline CDR1 and CDR2 sequences are GTSNPN and SVGIG (reference sequence). V lost 5 bases and J lost 6, with 15 bases in between. This CDR3 is CAWGWGGKDTQYF. Written as DNA, the CDR3 is TGTGCCTGGGGGTGGGGGGGCAAGGATACGCAGTATTTT.

A few counts support this clone. This chain links TRBV29-1 with TRBJ1-1; 7 positions match TRBD1. Per germline, CDR1 SQVTM and CDR2 ANQGSEA. After removal of 4 bases from V and 2 bases from J, the junction contained 7 bases not matched to a gene. The CDR3 runs 14 residues. The DNA of the CDR3 is TGCAGCGTTGGCTTAAGACAGGGAAACACTGAAGCTTTCTTT. This sequence encodes CSVGLRQGNTEAFF.

The chain employs TRBV7-2 and TRBJ2-7; 8 bases align to TRBD1. V trimming: 5 bases; J trimming: 2 bases; junction bases outside the gene matches: 8. In germline, CDR1 is SGHTA, CDR2 FQGNSA. The CDR3 covers 15 residues. CDR3 sequence: CASSPRQGRTYEQYF. CDR3 bases: TGTGCCAGCAGCCCCAGACAGGGGCGAACCTACGAGCAGTACTTC.

This chain joins TRBV5-1 and TRBJ2-7; 7 nucleotides align to TRBD1. V shed 4 bases, J shed 2 bases, and the junction held 3 bases outside the gene matches. This CDR3 has 13 residues. Germline loops: CDR1 SGHRS, CDR2 YFSETQ. The CDR3 DNA sequence: TGCGCCAGCAGCCCGGGGACAGCCTACGAGCAGTACTTC. It is translated as CASSPGTAYEQYF.

V usage is TRBV7-9 and J usage is TRBJ2-2, with TRBD1 matching 7 bases. This CDR3 region has 17 residues. The trim removed 5 bases at V and 6 bases at J, leaving 15 bases unmatched. CDR1 SEHNR and CDR2 FQNEAQ come from the germline V gene (reference sequence). CDR3 residues: CASSQGTVGIISGELFF. In nucleotides, the CDR3 is TGTGCCAGCAGCCAGGGGACAGTGGGCATAATTTCCGGGGAGCTGTTTTTT.